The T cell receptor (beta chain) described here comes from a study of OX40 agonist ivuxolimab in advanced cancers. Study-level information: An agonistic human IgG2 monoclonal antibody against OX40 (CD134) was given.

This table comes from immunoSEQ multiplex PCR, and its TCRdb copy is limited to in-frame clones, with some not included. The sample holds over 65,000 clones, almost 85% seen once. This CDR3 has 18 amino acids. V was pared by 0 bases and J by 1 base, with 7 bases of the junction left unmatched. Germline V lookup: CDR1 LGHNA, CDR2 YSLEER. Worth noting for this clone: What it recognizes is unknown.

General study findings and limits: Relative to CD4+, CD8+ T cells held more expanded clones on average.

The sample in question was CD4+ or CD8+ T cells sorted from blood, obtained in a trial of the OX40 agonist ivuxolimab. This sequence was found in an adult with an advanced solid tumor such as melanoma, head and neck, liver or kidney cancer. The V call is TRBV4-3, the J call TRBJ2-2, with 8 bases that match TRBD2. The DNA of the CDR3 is TGCGCCAGCAGCCAAGAGGCAGCGGGAGCCGTGAACACCGGGGAGCTGTTTTTT. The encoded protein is CASSQEAAGAVNTGELFF.